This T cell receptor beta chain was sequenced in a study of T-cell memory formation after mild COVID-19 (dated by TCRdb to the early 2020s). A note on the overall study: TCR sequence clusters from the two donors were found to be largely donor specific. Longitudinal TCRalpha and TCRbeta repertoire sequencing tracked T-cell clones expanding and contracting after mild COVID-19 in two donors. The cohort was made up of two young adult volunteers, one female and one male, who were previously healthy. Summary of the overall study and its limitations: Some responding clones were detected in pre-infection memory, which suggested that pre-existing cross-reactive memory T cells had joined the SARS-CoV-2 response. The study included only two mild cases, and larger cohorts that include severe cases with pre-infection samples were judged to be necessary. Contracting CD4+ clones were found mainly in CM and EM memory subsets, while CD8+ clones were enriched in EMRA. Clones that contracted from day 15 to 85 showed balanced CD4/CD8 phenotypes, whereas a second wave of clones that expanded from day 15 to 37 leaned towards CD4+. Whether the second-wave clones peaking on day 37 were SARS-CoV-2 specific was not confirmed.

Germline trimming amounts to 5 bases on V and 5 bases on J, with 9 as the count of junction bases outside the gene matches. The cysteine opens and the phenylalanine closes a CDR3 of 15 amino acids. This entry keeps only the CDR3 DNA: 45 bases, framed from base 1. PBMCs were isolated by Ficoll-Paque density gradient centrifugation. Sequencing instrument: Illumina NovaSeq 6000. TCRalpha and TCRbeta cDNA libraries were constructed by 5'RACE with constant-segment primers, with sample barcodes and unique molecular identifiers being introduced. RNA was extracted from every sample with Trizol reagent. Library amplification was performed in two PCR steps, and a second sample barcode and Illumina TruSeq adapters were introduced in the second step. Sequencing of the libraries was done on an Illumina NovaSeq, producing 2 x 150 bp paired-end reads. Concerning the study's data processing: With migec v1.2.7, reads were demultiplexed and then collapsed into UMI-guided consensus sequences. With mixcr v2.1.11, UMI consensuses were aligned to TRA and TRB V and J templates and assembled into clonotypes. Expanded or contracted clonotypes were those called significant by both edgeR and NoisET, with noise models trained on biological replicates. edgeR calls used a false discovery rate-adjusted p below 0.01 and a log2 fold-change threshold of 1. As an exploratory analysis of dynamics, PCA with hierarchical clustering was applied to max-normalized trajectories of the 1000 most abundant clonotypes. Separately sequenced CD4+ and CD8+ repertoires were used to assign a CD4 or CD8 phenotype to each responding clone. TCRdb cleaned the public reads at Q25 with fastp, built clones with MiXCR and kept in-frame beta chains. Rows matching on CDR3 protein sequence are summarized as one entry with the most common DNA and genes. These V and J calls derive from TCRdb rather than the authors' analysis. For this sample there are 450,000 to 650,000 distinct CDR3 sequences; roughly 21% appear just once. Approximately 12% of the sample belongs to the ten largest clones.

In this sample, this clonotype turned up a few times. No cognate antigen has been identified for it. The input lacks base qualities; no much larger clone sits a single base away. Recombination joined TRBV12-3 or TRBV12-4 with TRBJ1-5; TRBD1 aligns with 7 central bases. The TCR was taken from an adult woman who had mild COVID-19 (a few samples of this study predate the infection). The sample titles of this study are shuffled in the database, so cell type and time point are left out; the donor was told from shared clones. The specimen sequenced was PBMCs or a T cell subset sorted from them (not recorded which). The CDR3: CASSEGTANYQPQHF. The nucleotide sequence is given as TGTGCCAGCAGTGAAGGGACAGCAAATTATCAGCCCCAGCATTTT.